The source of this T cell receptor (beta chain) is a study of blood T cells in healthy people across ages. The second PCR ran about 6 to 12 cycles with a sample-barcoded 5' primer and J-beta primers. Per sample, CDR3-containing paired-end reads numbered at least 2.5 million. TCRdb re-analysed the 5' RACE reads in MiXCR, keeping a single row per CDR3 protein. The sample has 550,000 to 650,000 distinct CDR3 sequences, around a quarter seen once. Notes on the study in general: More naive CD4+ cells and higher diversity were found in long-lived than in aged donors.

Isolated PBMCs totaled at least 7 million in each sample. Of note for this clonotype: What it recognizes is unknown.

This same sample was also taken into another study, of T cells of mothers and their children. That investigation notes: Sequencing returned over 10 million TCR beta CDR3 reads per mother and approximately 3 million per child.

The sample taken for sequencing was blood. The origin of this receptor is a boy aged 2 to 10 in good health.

The CDR3 region is CASITSGDSWNTEAFF. The CDR3 DNA reads as TGTGCCAGCATCACTAGTGGGGACTCATGGAACACTGAAGCTTTCTTT. This rearrangement joins TRBV2 to TRBJ1-1, with D tentatively TRBD1 (5 bases). Trimming shortened V by 7 bases and J by 1 base, and 19 bases separated the two germline ends. The CDR3 loop spans 16 amino acids. Germline loops: CDR1 SNHLY, CDR2 FYNNEI.